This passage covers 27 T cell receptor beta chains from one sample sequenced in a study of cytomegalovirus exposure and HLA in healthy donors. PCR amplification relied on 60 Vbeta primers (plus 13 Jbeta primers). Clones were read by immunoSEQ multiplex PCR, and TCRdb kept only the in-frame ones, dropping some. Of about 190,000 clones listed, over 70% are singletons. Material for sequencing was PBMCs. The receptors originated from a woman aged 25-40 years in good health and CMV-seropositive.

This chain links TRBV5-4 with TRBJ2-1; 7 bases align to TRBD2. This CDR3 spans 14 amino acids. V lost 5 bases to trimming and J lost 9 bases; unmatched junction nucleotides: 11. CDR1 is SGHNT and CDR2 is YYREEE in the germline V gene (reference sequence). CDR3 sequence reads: CASRGGAGEVEQFF. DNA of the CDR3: TGTGCCAGCAGGGGAGGGGCGGGGGAGGTTGAGCAGTTCTTC.

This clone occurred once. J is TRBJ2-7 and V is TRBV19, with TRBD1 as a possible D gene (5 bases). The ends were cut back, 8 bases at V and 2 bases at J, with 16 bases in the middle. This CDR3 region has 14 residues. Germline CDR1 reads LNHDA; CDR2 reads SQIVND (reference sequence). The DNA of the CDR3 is TGTGCCAGTCACCTCACAGGCCGACCCTACGAGCAGTACTTC. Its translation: CASHLTGRPYEQYF.

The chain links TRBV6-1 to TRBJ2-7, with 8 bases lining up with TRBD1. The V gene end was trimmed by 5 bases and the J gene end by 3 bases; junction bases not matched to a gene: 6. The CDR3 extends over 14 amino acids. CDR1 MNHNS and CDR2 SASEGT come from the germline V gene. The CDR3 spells CASSPWTGNYEQYF. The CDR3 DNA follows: TGTGCCAGCAGTCCCTGGACAGGGAACTACGAGCAGTACTTC.

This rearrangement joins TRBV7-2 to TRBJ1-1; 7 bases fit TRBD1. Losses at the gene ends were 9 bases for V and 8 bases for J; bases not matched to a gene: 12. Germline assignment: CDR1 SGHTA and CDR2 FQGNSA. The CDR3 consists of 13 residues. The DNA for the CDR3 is TGTGCCAGTGGACAGGCCAGGCGGCGGGAAGCTTTCTTT. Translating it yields CASGQARRREAFF.

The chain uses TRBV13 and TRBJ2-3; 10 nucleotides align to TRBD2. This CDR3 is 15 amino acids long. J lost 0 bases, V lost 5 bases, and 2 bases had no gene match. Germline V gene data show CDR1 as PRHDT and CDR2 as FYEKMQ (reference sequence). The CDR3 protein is CASSPTSGSTDTQYF. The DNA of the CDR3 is TGTGCCAGCAGCCCGACTAGCGGGAGCACAGATACGCAGTATTTT. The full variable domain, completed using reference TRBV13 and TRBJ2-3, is AAGVIQSPRHLIKEKRETATLKCYPIPRHDTVYWYQQGPGQDPQFLISFYEKMQSDKGSIPDRFSAQQFSDYHSELNMSSLELGDSALYFCASSPTSGSTDTQYFGPGTRLTVL.

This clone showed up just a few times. CDR3 sequence: CASSNQPGGTPIEQFF. The CDR3 DNA reads TGTGCCAGCAGCAACCAACCGGGAGGAACCCCAATTGAGCAGTTCTTC. The chain carries TRBV9 and TRBJ2-1; 7 bases match TRBD2. Germline V gene lookup returns CDR1 SGDLS and CDR2 YYNGEE. V shed 4 bases and J 9 bases; nucleotides not matched to a gene: 16. The CDR3 loop spans 16 amino acids.

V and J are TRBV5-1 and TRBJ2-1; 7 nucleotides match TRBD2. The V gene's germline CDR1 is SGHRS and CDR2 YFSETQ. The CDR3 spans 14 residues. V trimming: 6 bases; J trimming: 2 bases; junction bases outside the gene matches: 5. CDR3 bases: TGCGCCAGCACCCCTAGCGGTGCCTACAATGAGCAGTTCTTC. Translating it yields CASTPSGAYNEQFF.

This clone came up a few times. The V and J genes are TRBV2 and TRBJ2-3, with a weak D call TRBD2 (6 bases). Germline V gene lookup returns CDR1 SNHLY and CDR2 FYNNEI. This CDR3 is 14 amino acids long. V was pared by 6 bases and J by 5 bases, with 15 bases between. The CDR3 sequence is CASRARGLRDTQYF. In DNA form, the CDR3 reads TGTGCCAGCAGGGCCCGGGGACTTAGAGATACGCAGTATTTT.

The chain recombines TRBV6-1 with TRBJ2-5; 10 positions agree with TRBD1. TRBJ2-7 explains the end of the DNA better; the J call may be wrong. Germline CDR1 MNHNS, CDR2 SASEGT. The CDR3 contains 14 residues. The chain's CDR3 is CASTLGTGAYEQYF. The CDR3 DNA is TGTGCCAGCACCCTTGGGACAGGGGCCTACGAGCAGTACTTC.

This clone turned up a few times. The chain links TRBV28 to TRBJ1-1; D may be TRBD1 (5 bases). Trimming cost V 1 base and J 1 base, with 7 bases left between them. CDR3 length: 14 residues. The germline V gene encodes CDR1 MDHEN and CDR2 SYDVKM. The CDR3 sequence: CASSLFTGNTEAFF. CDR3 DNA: TGTGCCAGCAGTTTATTTACAGGGAACACTGAAGCTTTCTTT.

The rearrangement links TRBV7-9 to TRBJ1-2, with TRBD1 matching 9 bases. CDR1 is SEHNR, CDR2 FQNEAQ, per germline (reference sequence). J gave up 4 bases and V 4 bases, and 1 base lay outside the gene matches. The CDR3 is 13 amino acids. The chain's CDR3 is CASSSTGGYGYTF. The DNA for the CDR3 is TGTGCCAGCAGCTCGACAGGGGGCTATGGCTACACCTTC.

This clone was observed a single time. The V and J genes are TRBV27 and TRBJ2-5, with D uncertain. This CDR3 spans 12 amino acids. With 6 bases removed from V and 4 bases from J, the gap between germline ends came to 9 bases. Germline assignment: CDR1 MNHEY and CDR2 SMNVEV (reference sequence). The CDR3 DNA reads TGTGCCAGCAGCCAGACACGAGAGACCCAGTACTTC. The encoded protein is CASSQTRETQYF.

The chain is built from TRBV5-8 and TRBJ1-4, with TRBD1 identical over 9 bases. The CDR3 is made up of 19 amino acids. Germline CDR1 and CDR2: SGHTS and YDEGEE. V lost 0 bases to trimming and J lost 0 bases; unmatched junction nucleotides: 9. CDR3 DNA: TGTGCCAGCAGCTTGGTTAGGACAGGGGCACTACCAACTAATGAAAAACTGTTTTTT. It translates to CASSLVRTGALPTNEKLFF.

CDR3 residues: CASSPRLAGGFIEQFF. The CDR3 DNA follows: TGTGCCAGCAGCCCAAGACTAGCGGGAGGCTTCATTGAGCAGTTCTTC. The rearrangement joins TRBV7-9 to TRBJ2-1; 13 bases agree with TRBD2. With 5 bases clipped from V and 9 bases from J, the junction kept 10 bases outside the gene matches. CDR3 size: 16 residues. The germline V gene encodes CDR1 SEHNR and CDR2 FQNEAQ (reference sequence).

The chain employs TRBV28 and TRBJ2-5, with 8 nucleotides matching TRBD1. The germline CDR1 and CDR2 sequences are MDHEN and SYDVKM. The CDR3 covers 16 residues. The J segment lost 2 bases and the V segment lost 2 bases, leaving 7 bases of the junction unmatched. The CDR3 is CASSLTLGTGQETQYF. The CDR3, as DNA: TGTGCCAGCAGTTTAACTTTGGGGACAGGTCAAGAGACCCAGTACTTC.

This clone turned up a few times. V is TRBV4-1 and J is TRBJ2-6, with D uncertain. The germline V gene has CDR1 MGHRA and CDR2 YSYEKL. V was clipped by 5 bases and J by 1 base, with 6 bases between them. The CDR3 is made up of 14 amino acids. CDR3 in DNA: TGCGCCAGCAGCGAACTTTCTGGGGCCAACGTCCTGACTTTC. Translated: CASSELSGANVLTF.

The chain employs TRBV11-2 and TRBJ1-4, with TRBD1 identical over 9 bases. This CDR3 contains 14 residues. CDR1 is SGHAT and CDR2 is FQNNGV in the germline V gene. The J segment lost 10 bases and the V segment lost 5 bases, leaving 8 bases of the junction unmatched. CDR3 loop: CASSAGTGSRKLFF. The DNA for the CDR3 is TGTGCCAGCAGCGCCGGGACAGGGTCACGAAAACTGTTTTTT. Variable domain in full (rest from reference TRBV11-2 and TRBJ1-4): EAGVAQSPRYKIIEKRQSVAFWCNPISGHATLYWYQQILGQGPKLLIQFQNNGVVDDSQLPKDRFSAERLKGVDSTLKIQPAKLEDSAVYLCASSAGTGSRKLFFGSGTQLSVL.

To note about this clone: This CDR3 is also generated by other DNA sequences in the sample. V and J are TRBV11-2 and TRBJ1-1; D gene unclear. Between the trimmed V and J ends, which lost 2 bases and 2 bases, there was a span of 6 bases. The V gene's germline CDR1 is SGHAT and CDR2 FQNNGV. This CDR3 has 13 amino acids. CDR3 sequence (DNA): TGTGCCAGCAGCTTAAGCGGAAACACTGAAGCTTTCTTT. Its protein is CASSLSGNTEAFF.

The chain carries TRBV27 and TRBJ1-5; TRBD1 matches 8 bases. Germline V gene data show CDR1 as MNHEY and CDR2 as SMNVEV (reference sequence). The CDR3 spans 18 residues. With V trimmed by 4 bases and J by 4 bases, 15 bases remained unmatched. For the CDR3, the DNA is TGTGCCAGCAGTTCGACTGATCGACAGGGGAGGAATAATCAGCCCCAGCATTTT. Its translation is CASSSTDRQGRNNQPQHF.

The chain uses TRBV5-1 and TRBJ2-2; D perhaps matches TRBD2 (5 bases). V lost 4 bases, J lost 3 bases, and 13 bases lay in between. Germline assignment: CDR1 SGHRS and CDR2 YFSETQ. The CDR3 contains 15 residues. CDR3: CASSPSGLDTGELFF. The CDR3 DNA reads TGCGCCAGCAGCCCGTCGGGGTTAGACACCGGGGAGCTGTTTTTT. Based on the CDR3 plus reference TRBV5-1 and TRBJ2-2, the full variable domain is KAGVTQTPRYLIKTRGQQVTLSCSPISGHRSVSWYQQTPGQGLQFLFEYFSETQRNKGNFPGRFSGRQFSNSRSEMNVSTLELGDSALYLCASSPSGLDTGELFFGEGSRLTVL.

DNA for the CDR3: TGTGCCAGCAGTTCGTCGCTAGCGGATCGGGAGCAGTTCTTC. The encoded protein is CASSSSLADREQFF. This sequence joins TRBV27 and TRBJ2-1; 7 bases are shared with TRBD2. V shed 4 bases, J shed 10 bases, and the junction held 10 bases outside the gene matches. Looked up from germline, CDR1 is MNHEY and CDR2 is SMNVEV (reference sequence). The CDR3 length is 14 residues.

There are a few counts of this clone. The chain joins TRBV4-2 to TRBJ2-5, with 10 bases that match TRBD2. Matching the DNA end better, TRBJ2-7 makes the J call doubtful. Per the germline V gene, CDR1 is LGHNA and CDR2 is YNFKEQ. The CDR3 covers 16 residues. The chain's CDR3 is CASSPELAGVPYEQYF. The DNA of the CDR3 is TGTGCCAGCAGCCCAGAGCTAGCGGGAGTTCCCTACGAGCAGTACTTC.

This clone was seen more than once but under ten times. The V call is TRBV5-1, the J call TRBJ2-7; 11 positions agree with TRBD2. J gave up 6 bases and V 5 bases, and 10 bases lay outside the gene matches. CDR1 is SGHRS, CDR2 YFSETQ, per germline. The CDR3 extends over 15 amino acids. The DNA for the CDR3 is TGCGCCAGCAGGGAGACTAGCGGGGCGCCGTTCGAGCAGTACTTC. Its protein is CASRETSGAPFEQYF.

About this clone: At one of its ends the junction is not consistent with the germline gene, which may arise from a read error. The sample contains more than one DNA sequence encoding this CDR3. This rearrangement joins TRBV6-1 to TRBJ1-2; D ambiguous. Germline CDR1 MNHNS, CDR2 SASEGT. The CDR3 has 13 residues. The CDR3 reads CASSDEINYGYTF. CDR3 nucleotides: TGTGCCAGTAGTGACGAGATTAACTATGGCTACACCTTC.

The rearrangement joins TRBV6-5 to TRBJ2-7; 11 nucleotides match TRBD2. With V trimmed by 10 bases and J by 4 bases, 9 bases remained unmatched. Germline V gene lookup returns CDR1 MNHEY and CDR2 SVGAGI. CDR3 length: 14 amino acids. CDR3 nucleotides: TGTGCCACCCAATTAGCGGGAGGGGTTTACGAGCAGTACTTC. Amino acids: CATQLAGGVYEQYF.

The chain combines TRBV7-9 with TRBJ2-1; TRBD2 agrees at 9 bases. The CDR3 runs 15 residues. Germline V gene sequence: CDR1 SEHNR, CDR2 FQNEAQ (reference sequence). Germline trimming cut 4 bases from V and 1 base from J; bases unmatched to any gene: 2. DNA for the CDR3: TGTGCCAGCAGCTCTCTAGCGGGGTCCTACAATGAGCAGTTCTTC. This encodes CASSSLAGSYNEQFF.

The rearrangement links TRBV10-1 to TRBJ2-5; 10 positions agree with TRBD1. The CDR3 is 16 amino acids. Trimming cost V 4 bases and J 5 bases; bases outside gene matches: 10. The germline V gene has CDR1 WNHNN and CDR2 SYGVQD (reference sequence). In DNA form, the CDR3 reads TGCGCCAGCAGTGGATCCGGGACAGGGGACGGTGAGACCCAGTACTTC. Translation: CASSGSGTGDGETQYF.